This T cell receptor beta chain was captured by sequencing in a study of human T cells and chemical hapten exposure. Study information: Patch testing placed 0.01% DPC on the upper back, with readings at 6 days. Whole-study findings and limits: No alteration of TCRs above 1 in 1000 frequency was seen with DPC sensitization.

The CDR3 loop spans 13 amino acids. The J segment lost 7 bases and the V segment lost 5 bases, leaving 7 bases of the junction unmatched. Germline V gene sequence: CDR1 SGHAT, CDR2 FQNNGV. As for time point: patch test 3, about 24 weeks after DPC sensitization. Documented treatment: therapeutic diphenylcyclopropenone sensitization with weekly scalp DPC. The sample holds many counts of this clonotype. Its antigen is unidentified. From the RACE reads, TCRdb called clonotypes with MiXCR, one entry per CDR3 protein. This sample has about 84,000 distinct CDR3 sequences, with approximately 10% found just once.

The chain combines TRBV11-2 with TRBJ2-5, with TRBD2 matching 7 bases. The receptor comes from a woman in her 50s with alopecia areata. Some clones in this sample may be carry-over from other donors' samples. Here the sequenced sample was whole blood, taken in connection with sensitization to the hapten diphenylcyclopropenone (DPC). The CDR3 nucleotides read TGTGCCAGCAGCCCCGGGACTACGGGGACCCAGTACTTC. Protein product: CASSPGTTGTQYF.